The sample holds a few counts of the clone carrying this TCR beta chain. The antigen remains undetermined. This entry belongs to a study of metastatic and nonmetastatic thyroid tumors. Study results and limitations: As reported, TCR beta diversity in blood and tumor was significantly higher in malignant thyroid tumors than in benign nodules.

This CDR3 is built from 14 residues. Trimming left V 2 bases short and J 7 bases short, with 12 bases between. In the original processing: It was from CDR3 differences across clinicopathological groups that a distant-metastasis classifier for papillary thyroid cancer was built. TCRdb re-called the PCR reads through MiXCR. The V and J calls shown here were made by TCRdb, not taken from the authors' results. The table has some 30,000 clones, roughly 4% seen once. Thyroid surgery took place with no prior treatment in any patient. The source is a female donor with papillary thyroid cancer or a benign thyroid nodule (not recorded which). Some clones in this sample may be carry-over from other donors' samples. This chain uses TRBV12-3 or TRBV12-4 with TRBJ2-1, with unresolved D. Sample: blood. The CDR3 reads CASSLFDSHNEQFF. CDR3 bases: TGTGCCAGCAGTTTATTCGATAGTCATAATGAGCAGTTCTTC.